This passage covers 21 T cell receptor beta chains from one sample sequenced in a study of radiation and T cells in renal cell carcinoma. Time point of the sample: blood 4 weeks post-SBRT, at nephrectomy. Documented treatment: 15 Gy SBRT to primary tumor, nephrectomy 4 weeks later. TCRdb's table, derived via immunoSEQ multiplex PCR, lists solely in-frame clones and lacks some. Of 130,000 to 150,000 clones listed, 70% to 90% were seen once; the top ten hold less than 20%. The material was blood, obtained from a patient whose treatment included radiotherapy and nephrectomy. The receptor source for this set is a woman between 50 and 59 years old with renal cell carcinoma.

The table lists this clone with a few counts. The CDR3 loop reads CASSPTDRAGNTIYF. The CDR3 DNA is TGTGCCAGCAGCCCGACGGACAGGGCTGGAAACACCATATATTTT. The V gene is TRBV7-2, the J gene TRBJ1-3, with TRBD1 matching 8 bases. Germline-derived CDR1 and CDR2 are SGHTA and FQGNSA. J lost 2 bases, V lost 5 bases, and 5 bases had no gene match. The CDR3 runs to 15 residues.

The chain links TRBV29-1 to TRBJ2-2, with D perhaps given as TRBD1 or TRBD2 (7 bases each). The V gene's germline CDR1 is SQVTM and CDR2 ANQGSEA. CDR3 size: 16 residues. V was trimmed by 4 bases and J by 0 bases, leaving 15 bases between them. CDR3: CSVGEGANANTGELFF. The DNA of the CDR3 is TGCAGCGTTGGGGAGGGGGCTAACGCGAACACCGGGGAGCTGTTTTTT.

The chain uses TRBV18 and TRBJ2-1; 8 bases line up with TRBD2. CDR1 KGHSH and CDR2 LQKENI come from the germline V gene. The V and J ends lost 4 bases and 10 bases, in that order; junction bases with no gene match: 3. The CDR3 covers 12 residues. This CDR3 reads CASSLAGTEQFF. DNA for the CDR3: TGTGCCAGCTCACTAGCGGGGACAGAGCAGTTCTTC.

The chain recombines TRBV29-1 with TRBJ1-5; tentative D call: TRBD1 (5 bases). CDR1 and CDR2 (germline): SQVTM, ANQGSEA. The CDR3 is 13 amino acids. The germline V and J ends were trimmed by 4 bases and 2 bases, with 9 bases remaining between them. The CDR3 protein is CSVAQGRNQPQHF. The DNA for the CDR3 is TGCAGCGTTGCCCAGGGTCGCAATCAGCCCCAGCATTTT.

The CDR3 is CASSPRVGTSYEQYF. CDR3 nucleotide sequence: TGTGCCAGCAGCCCAAGGGTGGGGACCTCCTACGAGCAGTACTTC. V usage is TRBV5-6 and J usage is TRBJ2-7; D is possibly TRBD1 or TRBD2 (5 bases each). The CDR3 has 15 residues. Germline V gene data show CDR1 as SGHDT and CDR2 as YYEEEE. The V end was cut by 4 bases, the J end by 0 bases, with 14 bases between.

CDR3 coding DNA: TGCGCCAGCAGCCAAGCCCGGGGCTCTAGCTATGGCTACACCTTC. Translation gives CASSQARGSSYGYTF. The chain couples TRBV4-3 to TRBJ1-2; the D gene is possibly TRBD1 (5 bases). CDR3 length: 15 amino acids. Trimming left V 1 base short and J 4 bases short, with 13 bases between. Per germline, CDR1 LGHNA and CDR2 YSLEER.

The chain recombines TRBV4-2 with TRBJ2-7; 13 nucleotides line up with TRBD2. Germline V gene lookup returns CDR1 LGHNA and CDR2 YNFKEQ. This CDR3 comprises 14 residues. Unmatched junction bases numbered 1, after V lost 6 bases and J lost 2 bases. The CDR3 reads CASRGLAGAYEQYF. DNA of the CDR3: TGTGCCAGCAGAGGACTAGCGGGAGCCTACGAGCAGTACTTC.

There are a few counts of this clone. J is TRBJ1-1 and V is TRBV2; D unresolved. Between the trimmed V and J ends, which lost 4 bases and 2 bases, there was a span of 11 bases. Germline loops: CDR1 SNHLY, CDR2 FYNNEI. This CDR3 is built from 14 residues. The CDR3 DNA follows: TGTGCCAGCAGTGGGGCCGGACCCAACACTGAAGCTTTCTTT. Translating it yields CASSGAGPNTEAFF.

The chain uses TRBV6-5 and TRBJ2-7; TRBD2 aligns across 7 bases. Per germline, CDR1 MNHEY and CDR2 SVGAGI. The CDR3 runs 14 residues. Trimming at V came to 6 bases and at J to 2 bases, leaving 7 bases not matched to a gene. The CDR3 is CASSGRRGAYEQYF. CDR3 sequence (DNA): TGTGCCAGCAGCGGGAGGAGAGGAGCCTACGAGCAGTACTTC.

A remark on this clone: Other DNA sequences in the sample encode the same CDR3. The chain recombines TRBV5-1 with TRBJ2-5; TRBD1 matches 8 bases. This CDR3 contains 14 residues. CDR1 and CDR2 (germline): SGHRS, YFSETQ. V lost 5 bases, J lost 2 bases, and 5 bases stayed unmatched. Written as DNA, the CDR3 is TGCGCCAGCAGTTTAGGACAGGGTCAAGAGACCCAGTACTTC. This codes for CASSLGQGQETQYF.

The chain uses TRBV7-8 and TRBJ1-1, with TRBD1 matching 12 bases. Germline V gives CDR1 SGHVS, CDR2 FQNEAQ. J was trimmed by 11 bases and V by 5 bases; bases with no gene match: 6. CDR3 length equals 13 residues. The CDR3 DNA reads TGTGCCAGCAGCCAGGGACAGGGGGCATCGGCTTTCTTT. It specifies CASSQGQGASAFF.

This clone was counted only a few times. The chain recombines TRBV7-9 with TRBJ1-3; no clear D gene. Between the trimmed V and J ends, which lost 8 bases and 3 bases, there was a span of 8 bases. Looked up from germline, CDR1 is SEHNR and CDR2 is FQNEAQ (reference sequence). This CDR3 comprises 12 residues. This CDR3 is CASSNFGNTIYF. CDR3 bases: TGTGCCAGCTCCAACTTTGGAAACACCATATATTTT.

For the CDR3, the DNA is TGCGCCAGCAGCTTGACGGGAACGTCCTACAATGAGCAGTTCTTC. It specifies CASSLTGTSYNEQFF. V gene TRBV5-1 combines with J gene TRBJ2-1; weak D call: TRBD2 (5 bases). Germline CDR1 reads SGHRS; CDR2 reads YFSETQ. V was pared by 1 base and J by 1 base, with 9 bases between. This CDR3 spans 15 amino acids. Supplemented by reference TRBV5-1 and TRBJ2-1, the full variable domain reads KAGVTQTPRYLIKTRGQQVTLSCSPISGHRSVSWYQQTPGQGLQFLFEYFSETQRNKGNFPGRFSGRQFSNSRSEMNVSTLELGDSALYLCASSLTGTSYNEQFFGPGTRLTVL.

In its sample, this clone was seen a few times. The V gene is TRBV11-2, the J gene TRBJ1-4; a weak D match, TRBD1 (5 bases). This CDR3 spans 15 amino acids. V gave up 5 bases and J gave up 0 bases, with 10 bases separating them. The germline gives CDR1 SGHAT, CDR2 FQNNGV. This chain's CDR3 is CASSRRGATNEKLFF. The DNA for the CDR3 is TGTGCCAGCAGCCGTAGGGGTGCAACTAATGAAAAACTGTTTTTT.

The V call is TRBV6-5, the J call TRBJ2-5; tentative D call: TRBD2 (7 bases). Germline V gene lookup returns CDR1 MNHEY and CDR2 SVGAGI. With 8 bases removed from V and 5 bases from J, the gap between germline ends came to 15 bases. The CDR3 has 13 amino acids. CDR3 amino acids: CASSRGARETQYF. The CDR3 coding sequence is TGTGCCAGCTCCCGGGGGGCCAGGGAGACCCAGTACTTC.

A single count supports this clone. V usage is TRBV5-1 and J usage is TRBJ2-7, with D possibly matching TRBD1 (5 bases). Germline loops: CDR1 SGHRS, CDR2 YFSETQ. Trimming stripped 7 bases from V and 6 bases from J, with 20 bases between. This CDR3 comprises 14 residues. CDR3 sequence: CASSPGQGPREQYF. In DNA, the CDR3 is TGCGCCAGCTCCCCCGGGCAGGGCCCCCGCGAGCAGTACTTC. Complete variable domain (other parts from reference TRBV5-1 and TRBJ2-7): KAGVTQTPRYLIKTRGQQVTLSCSPISGHRSVSWYQQTPGQGLQFLFEYFSETQRNKGNFPGRFSGRQFSNSRSEMNVSTLELGDSALYLCASSPGQGPREQYFGPGTRLTVT.

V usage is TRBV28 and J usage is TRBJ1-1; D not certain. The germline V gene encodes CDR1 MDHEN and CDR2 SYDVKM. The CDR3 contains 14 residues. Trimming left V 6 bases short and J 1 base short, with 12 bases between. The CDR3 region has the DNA TGTGCCAGCAGCCCCACACTGCCGAACACTGAAGCTTTCTTT. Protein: CASSPTLPNTEAFF.

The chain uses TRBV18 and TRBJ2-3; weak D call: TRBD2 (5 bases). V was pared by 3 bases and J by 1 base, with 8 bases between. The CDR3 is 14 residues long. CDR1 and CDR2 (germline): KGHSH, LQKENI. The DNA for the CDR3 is TGTGCCAGCTCACCTGGAGGAGGCACAGATACGCAGTATTTT. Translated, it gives CASSPGGGTDTQYF.

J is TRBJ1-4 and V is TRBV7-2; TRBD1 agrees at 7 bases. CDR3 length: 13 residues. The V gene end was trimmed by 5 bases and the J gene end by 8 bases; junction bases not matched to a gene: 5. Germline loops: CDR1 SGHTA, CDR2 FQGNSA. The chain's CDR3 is CASSPGGDEKLFF. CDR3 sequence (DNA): TGTGCCAGCAGCCCAGGGGGGGACGAAAAACTGTTTTTT.

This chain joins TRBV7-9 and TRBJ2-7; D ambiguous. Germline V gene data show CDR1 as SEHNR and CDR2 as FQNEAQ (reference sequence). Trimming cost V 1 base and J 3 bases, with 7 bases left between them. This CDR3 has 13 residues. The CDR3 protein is CASSLGRDYEQYF. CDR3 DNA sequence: TGTGCCAGCAGCTTAGGTAGAGACTACGAGCAGTACTTC.

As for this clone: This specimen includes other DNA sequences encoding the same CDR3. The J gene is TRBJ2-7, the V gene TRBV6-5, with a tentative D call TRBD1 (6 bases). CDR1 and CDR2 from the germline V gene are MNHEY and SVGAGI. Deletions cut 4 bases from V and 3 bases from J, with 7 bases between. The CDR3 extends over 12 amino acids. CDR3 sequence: CASSSDSYEQYF. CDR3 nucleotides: TGTGCCAGCAGTTCGGACAGCTACGAGCAGTACTTC.